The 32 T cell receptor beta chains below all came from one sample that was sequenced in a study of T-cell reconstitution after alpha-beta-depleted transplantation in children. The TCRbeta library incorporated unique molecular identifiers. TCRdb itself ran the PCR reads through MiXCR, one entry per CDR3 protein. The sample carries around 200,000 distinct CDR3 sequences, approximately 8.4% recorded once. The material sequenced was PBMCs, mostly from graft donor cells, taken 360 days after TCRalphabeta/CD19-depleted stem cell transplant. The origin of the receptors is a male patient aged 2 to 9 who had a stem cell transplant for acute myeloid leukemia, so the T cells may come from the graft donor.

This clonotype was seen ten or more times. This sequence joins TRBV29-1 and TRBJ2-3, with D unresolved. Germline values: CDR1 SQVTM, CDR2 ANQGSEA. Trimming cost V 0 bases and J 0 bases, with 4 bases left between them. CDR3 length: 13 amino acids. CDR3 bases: TGCAGCGTTGAAGAGGGGAGCACAGATACGCAGTATTTT. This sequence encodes CSVEEGSTDTQYF.

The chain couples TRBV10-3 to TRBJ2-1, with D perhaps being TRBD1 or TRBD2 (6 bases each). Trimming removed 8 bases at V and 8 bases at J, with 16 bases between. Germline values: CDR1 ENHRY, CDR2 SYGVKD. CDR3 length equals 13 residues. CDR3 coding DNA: TGTGCCATCGGGGGGAGACAGGACCATGAGCAGTTCTTC. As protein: CAIGGRQDHEQFF.

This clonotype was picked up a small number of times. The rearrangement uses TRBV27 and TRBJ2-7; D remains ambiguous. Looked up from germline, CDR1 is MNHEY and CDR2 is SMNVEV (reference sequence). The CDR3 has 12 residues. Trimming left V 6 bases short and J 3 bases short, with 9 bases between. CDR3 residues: CASSPPGYEQYF. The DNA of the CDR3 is TGTGCCAGCAGCCCCCCGGGCTACGAGCAGTACTTC.

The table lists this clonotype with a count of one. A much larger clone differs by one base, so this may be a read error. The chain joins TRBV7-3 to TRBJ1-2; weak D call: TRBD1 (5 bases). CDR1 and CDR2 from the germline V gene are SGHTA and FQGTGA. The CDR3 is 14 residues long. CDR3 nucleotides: TGTGCCAGCAGCCCAGACAGATCTAACTATGGCTACCCCTTC. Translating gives CASSPDRSNYGYPF.

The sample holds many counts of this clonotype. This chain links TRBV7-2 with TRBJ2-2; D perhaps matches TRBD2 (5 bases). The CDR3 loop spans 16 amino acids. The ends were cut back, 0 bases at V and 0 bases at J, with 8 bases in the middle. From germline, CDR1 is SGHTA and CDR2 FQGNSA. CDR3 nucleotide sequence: TGTGCCAGCAGCTTAGCGGGAGTCCCGAACACCGGGGAGCTGTTTTTT. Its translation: CASSLAGVPNTGELFF.

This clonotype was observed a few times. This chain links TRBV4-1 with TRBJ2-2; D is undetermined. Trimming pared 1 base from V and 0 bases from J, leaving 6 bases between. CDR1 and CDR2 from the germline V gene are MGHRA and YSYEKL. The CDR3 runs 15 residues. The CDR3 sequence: CASSQVGSNTGELFF. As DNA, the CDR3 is TGCGCCAGCAGCCAAGTGGGGTCGAACACCGGGGAGCTGTTTTTT.

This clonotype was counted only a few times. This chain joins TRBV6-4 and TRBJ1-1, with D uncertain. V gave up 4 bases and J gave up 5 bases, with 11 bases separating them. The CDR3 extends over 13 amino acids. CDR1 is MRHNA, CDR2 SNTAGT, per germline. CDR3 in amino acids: CASSVTLGTEAFF. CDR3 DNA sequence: TGTGCCAGCAGTGTGACTTTGGGGACTGAAGCTTTCTTT.

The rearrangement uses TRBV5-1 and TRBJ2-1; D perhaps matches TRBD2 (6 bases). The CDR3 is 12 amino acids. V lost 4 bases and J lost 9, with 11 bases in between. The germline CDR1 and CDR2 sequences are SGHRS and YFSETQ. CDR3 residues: CASSELAGEQFF. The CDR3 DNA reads TGCGCCAGCAGCGAACTAGCAGGTGAGCAGTTCTTC.

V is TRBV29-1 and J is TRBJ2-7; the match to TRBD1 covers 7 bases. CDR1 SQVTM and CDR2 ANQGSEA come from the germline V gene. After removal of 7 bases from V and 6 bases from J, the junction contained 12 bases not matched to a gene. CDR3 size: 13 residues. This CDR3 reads CSGAPTGDGEQYF. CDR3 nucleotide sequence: TGCAGCGGAGCTCCTACAGGGGACGGCGAGCAGTACTTC.

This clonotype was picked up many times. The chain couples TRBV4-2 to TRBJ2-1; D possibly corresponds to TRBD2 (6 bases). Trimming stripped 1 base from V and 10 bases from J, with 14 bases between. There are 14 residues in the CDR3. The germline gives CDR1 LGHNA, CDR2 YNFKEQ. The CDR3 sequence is CASSQVGAGREQFF. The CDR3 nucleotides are TGTGCCAGCAGCCAAGTAGGGGCTGGGAGGGAGCAGTTCTTC.

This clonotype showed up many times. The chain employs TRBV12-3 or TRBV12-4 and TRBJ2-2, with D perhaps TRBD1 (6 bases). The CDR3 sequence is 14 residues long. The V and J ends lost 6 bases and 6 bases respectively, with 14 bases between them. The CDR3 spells CASRPTGKSGELFF. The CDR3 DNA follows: TGTGCCAGCAGACCCACAGGGAAGTCCGGGGAGCTGTTTTTT.

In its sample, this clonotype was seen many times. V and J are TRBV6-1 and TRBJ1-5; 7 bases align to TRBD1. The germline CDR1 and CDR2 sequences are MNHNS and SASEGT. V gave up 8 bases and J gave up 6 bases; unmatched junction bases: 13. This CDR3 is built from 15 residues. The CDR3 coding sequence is TGTGCCAGCGGTAAACAGGGGTCGTTCGGTCAGCCCCAGCATTTT. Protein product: CASGKQGSFGQPQHF.

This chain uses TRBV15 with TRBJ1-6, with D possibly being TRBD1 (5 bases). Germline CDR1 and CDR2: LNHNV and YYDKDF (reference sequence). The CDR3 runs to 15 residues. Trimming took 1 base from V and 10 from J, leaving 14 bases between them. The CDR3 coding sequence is TGTGCCACCAGCAGAGCTTGGCAGGGAGCATCACCCCTCCACTTT. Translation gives CATSRAWQGASPLHF.

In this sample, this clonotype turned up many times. The CDR3 coding sequence is TGCGCCAGCAGCCTCCGACAGGGCTACGAGCAGTACGTC. It yields the protein CASSLRQGYEQYV. The V gene is TRBV5-1, the J gene TRBJ2-7; 7 nucleotides align to TRBD1. V trimming: 4 bases; J trimming: 3 bases; junction bases outside the gene matches: 4. The CDR3 has 13 residues. Germline CDR1 SGHRS, CDR2 YFSETQ.

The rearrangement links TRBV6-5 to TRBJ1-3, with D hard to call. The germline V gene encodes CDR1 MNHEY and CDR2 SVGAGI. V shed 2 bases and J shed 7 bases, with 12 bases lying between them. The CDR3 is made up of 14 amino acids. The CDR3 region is CASSYSRARNTIYF. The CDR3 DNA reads TGTGCCAGCAGTTACAGCCGGGCACGGAACACCATATATTTT.

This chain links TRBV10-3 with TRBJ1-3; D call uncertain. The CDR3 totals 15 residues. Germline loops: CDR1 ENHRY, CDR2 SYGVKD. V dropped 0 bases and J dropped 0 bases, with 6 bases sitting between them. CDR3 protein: CAISESGSSGNTIYF. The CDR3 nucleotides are TGTGCCATCAGTGAGTCAGGGAGCTCTGGAAACACCATATATTTT.

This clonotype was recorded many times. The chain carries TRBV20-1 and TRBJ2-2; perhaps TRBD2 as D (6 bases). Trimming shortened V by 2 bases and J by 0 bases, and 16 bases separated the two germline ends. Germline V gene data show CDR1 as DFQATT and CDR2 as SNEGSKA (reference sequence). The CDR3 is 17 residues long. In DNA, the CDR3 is TGCAGTGCTAGACCCCGTAGGGAGGAAGCGAACACCGGGGAGCTGTTTTTT. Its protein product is CSARPRREEANTGELFF.

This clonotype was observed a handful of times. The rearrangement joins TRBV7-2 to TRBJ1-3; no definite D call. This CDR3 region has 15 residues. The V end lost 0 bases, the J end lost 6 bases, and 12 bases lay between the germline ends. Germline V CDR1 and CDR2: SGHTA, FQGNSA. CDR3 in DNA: TGTGCCAGCAGCTTAGCCGTAGGGTTTGAAAACACCATATATTTT. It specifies CASSLAVGFENTIYF.

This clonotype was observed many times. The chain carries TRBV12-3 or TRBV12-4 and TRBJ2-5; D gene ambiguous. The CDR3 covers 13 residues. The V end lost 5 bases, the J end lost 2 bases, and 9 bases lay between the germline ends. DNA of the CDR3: TGTGCCAGCAGTCCGTCGGAGCAAGAGACCCAGTACTTC. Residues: CASSPSEQETQYF.

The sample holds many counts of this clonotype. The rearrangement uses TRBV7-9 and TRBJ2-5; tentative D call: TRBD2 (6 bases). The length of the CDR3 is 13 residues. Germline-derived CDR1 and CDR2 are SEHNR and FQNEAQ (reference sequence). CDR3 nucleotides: TGTGCAACGAGCAGGAGGGCACTGGAGACCCAGTACTTC. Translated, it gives CATSRRALETQYF.

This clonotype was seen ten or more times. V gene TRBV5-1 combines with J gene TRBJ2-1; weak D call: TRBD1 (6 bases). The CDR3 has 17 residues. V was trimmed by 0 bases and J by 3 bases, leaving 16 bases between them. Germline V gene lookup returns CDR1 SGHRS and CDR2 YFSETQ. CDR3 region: CASSLVQVGAVYNEQFF. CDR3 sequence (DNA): TGCGCCAGCAGCTTGGTTCAAGTGGGGGCGGTCTACAATGAGCAGTTCTTC.

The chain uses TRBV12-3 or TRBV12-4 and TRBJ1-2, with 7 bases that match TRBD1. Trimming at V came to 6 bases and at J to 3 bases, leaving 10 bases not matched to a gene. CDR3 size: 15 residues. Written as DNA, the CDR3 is TGTGCCAGCAGAAACACCACAGGGGACGACTATGGCTACACCTTC. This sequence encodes CASRNTTGDDYGYTF.

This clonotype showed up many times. The CDR3 DNA reads TGTGCCACCAGCATCTGGCAGGGTCTTATCTCTGGAAACACCATATATTTT. Its protein is CATSIWQGLISGNTIYF. The chain employs TRBV15 and TRBJ1-3; possibly TRBD1 for D (5 bases). CDR3 length: 17 residues. The V gene lost 4 bases and the J gene lost 0 bases, with 16 bases spanning the gap. Germline CDR1 and CDR2: LNHNV and YYDKDF (reference sequence).

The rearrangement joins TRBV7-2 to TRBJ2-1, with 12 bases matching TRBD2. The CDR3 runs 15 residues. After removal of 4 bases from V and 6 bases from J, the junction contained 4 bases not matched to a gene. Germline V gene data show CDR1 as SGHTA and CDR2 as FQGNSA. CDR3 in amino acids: CASSSRLAGANEQFF. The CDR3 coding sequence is TGTGCCAGCAGCTCCCGACTAGCGGGAGCCAATGAGCAGTTCTTC.

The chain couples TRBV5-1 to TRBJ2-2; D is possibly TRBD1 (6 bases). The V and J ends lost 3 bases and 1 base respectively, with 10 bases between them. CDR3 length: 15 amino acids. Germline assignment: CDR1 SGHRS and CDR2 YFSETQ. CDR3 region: CASSSWGQNTGELFF. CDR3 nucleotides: TGCGCCAGCAGCTCCTGGGGACAGAACACCGGGGAGCTGTTTTTT.

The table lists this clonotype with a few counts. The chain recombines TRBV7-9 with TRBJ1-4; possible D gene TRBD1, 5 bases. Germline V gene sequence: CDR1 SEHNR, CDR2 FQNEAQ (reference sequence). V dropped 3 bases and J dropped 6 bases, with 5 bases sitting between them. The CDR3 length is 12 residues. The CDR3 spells CASSLGHEKLFF. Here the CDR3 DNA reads TGTGCCAGCAGCTTGGGACATGAAAAACTGTTTTTT.

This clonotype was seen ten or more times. CDR3 DNA: TGTGCCAGCAAGGTTGAGCGGGGGGTCGACAATGAGCAGTTCTTC. It is translated as CASKVERGVDNEQFF. The V gene is TRBV2, the J gene TRBJ2-1; 9 bases fit TRBD2. Looked up from germline, CDR1 is SNHLY and CDR2 is FYNNEI. The CDR3 is 15 amino acids. V lost 7 bases, J lost 5 bases, and 9 bases stayed unmatched.

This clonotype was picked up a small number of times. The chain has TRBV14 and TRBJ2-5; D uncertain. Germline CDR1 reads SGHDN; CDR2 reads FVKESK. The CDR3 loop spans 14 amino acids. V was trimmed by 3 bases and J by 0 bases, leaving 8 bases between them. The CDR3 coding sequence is TGTGCCAGCAGCCATACAGTGTACCAAGAGACCCAGTACTTC. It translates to CASSHTVYQETQYF.

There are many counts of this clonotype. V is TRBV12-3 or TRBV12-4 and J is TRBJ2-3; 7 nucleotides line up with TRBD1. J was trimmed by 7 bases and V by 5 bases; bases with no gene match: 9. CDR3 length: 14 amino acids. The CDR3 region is CASSPLQGIHTQYF. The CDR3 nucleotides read TGTGCCAGCAGTCCATTACAGGGGATTCATACGCAGTATTTT.

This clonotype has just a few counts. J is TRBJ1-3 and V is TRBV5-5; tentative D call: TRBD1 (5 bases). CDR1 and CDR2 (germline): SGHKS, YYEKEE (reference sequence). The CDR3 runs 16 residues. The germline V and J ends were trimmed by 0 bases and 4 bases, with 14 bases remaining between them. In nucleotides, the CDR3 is TGTGCCAGCAGCTTGGAGGCAGGGTACTCAGGAAACACCATATATTTT. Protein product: CASSLEAGYSGNTIYF.

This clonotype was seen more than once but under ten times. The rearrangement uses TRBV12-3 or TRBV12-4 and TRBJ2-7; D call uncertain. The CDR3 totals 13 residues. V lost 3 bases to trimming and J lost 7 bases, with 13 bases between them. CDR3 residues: CASSFSGMWEQYF. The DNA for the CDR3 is TGTGCCAGCAGTTTTTCTGGGATGTGGGAGCAGTACTTC.

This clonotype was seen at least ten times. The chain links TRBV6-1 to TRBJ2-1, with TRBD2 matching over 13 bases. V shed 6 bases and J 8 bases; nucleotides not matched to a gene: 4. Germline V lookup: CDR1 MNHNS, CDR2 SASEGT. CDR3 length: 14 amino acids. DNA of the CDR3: TGTGCCAGCAGCCGACTAGCGGGAGGAGATGAGCAGTTCTTC. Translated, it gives CASSRLAGGDEQFF.